This entry lists 29 T cell receptor beta chains sequenced from one sample in a study of tumor-infiltrating lymphocytes in oesophageal squamous cell carcinoma. Each CDR3 protein is one row after TCRdb ran MiXCR on the PCR reads. The table has fewer than 20,000 distinct CDR3 sequences, nearly 45% seen once. The sequencing sample was made of esophageal tumor tissue. The receptors were sampled from a male donor with esophageal squamous cell carcinoma.

The chain has TRBV24-1 and TRBJ2-3, with D uncertain. Germline V CDR1 and CDR2: KGHDR, SFDVKD. The CDR3 is 15 amino acids. V lost 0 bases, J lost 0 bases, and 6 bases lay in between. In nucleotides, the CDR3 is TGTGCCACCAGTGATTTGGTGTCTAGCACAGATACGCAGTATTTT. This codes for CATSDLVSSTDTQYF.

This clonotype appeared many times. The V call is TRBV6-1, the J call TRBJ2-3; 8 bases match TRBD2. Looked up from germline, CDR1 is MNHNS and CDR2 is SASEGT. Losses at the gene ends were 6 bases for V and 2 bases for J; bases not matched to a gene: 13. CDR3 size: 17 residues. This CDR3 reads CASRSFLGSGDTDTQYF. For the CDR3, the DNA is TGTGCCAGCAGAAGCTTCCTCGGTAGCGGGGACACAGATACGCAGTATTTT.

This clonotype was detected ten times or more. The V call is TRBV6-1, the J call TRBJ1-2, with unresolved D. The CDR3 is 13 residues long. Germline V gene data show CDR1 as MNHNS and CDR2 as SASEGT. With 6 bases removed from V and 4 bases from J, the gap between germline ends came to 12 bases. The CDR3 sequence is CASRGVSPYGYTF. The CDR3 DNA sequence: TGTGCCAGCAGGGGTGTCTCCCCCTATGGCTACACCTTC.

The DNA of the CDR3 is TGTGCCAGCAGGATAAAAGCGGGAGGGCCAGGCGAGCAGTACTTC. Residues: CASRIKAGGPGEQYF. This chain connects TRBV7-2 to TRBJ2-1, with 10 nucleotides matching TRBD2. The J call may not be correct, given that the DNA end is closer to TRBJ2-7. The CDR3 sequence is 15 residues long. Germline CDR1 is SGHTA and CDR2 is FQGNSA.

This clonotype was recorded at least ten times. The genes are TRBV6-1 and TRBJ2-1; 8 bases agree with TRBD2. V dropped 7 bases and J dropped 0; count of bases not matched to a gene: 14. Germline lookup yields CDR1 MNHNS and CDR2 SASEGT. The CDR3 loop spans 18 amino acids. CDR3 nucleotide sequence: TGTGCCAGCATTAAAAGGGGGTTACTAGCGGACTCCTACAATGAGCAGTTCTTC. Encoded protein: CASIKRGLLADSYNEQFF.

This chain joins TRBV18 and TRBJ2-5; D may be TRBD1 or TRBD2 (5 bases each). The V gene lost 0 bases and the J gene lost 5 bases, with 7 bases spanning the gap. The length of the CDR3 is 13 residues. The germline V gene has CDR1 KGHSH and CDR2 LQKENI. DNA for the CDR3: TGTGCCAGCTCACCACCCGGGGCCGAGACCCAGTACTTC. It encodes CASSPPGAETQYF.

The CDR3 loop is CATSRERTGGADTEAFF. CDR3 bases: TGTGCCACCAGCAGAGAAAGGACAGGGGGGGCGGACACTGAAGCTTTCTTT. This chain links TRBV15 with TRBJ1-1, with TRBD1 matching over 10 bases. The ends lost 0 bases at V and 3 bases at J; junction bases unmatched: 7. The length of the CDR3 is 17 residues. CDR1 LNHNV and CDR2 YYDKDF come from the germline V gene (reference sequence).

The chain employs TRBV28 and TRBJ2-3; D is unclear. The J call may be faulty, since TRBJ2-7 better matches the DNA end. This CDR3 is built from 12 residues. CDR1 is MDHEN and CDR2 is SYDVKM in the germline V gene. CDR3 region: CASSWVSYEQYF. The DNA of the CDR3 is TGTGCCAGCAGTTGGGTATCCTACGAGCAGTACTTC.

The sample holds a few counts of this clonotype. The genes are TRBV7-6 and TRBJ2-3; 10 bases match TRBD2. Judging by the DNA end, TRBJ2-5 fits better; the J call may be wrong. Per the germline V gene, CDR1 is SGHVS and CDR2 is FNYEAQ. This CDR3 contains 15 residues. The CDR3 region has the DNA TGTGCCAGCAGCTTAGTAGCGGGGGGTGTGGAGACCCAGTACTTC. It translates to CASSLVAGGVETQYF.

In its sample, this clonotype was seen a few times. The chain combines TRBV18 with TRBJ2-5; D gene uncertain. Looked up from germline, CDR1 is KGHSH and CDR2 is LQKENI. The CDR3 loop spans 13 amino acids. The V gene lost 2 bases and the J gene lost 1 base, with 5 bases spanning the gap. DNA for the CDR3: TGTGCCAGCTCACCAACAGTCCAAGAGACCCAGTACTTC. Its translation: CASSPTVQETQYF. Drawing the rest from reference TRBV18 and TRBJ2-5, the complete variable domain is NAGVMQNPRHLVRRRGQEARLRCSPMKGHSHVYWYRQLPEEGLKFMVYLQKENIIDESGMPKERFSAEFPKEGPSILRIQQVVRGDSAAYFCASSPTVQETQYFGPGTRLLVL.

This clonotype was seen ten or more times. The V and J genes are TRBV12-3 or TRBV12-4 and TRBJ1-1; D unclear. Trimming left V 1 base short and J 2 bases short, with 5 bases between. There are 13 residues in the CDR3. CDR3 DNA: TGTGCCAGCAGTTTAGGGGTTAACACTGAAGCTTTCTTT. Translation: CASSLGVNTEAFF.

This clonotype was found many times. The gene calls are TRBV24-1 and TRBJ2-3, with 12 bases fitting TRBD2. Germline V gives CDR1 KGHDR, CDR2 SFDVKD. The CDR3 is 18 amino acids. The ends lost 4 bases at V and 0 bases at J; junction bases unmatched: 7. The CDR3 bases are TGTGCCACCAGTGACCGACTAGCGGGAGTTACCAGCACAGATACGCAGTATTTT. It translates to CATSDRLAGVTSTDTQYF.

This rearrangement joins TRBV7-6 to TRBJ2-1; no clear D. The CDR3 loop spans 15 amino acids. Germline V gene data show CDR1 as SGHVS and CDR2 as FNYEAQ. V dropped 4 bases and J dropped 7 bases, with 17 bases sitting between them. CDR3 sequence (DNA): TGTGCCAGCAGCTCGTGGAGTAGTCTCGGGAATGAGCAGTTCTTC. This encodes CASSSWSSLGNEQFF.

This clonotype counts as medium-sized. V gene TRBV7-9 combines with J gene TRBJ1-6, with a tentative D call TRBD1 (5 bases). Trimming took 6 bases from V and 10 from J, leaving 13 bases between them. The germline gives CDR1 SEHNR, CDR2 FQNEAQ (reference sequence). The CDR3 loop spans 13 amino acids. The DNA for the CDR3 is TGTGCCAGCAGGCTCAGGGTTGAATCACCCCTCCACTTT. Protein product: CASRLRVESPLHF. Filled out from reference TRBV7-9 and TRBJ1-6, the complete variable domain reads DTGVSQNPRHKITKRGQNVTFRCDPISEHNRLYWYRQTLGQGPEFLTYFQNEAQLEKSRLLSDRFSAERPKGSFSTLEIQRTEQGDSAMYLCASRLRVESPLHFGNGTRLTVT.

The chain links TRBV18 to TRBJ2-1; 10 bases are shared with TRBD2. This CDR3 contains 15 residues. CDR1 is KGHSH, CDR2 LQKENI, per germline. Unmatched junction bases numbered 3, after V lost 4 bases and J lost 3 bases. This chain's CDR3 is CASSRGLADYNEQFF. Here the CDR3 DNA reads TGTGCCAGCTCACGAGGACTAGCGGACTACAATGAGCAGTTCTTC.

This chain links TRBV4-2 with TRBJ2-3, with 9 bases that match TRBD1. The CDR3 covers 15 residues. CDR1 and CDR2 from the germline V gene are LGHNA and YNFKEQ. The V segment lost 4 bases and the J segment 6 bases; nucleotides outside the gene matches: 8. The CDR3 region is CASSPRTGAPDTQYF. Written as DNA, the CDR3 is TGTGCCAGCAGCCCCCGGACAGGGGCCCCGGATACGCAGTATTTT.

This clonotype came up a few times. The chain combines TRBV28 with TRBJ2-1; 10 nucleotides align to TRBD2. Germline lookup yields CDR1 MDHEN and CDR2 SYDVKM. This CDR3 has 15 residues. Losses at the gene ends were 3 bases for V and 5 bases for J; bases not matched to a gene: 4. CDR3 DNA sequence: TGTGCCAGCAGTTTTTTACTAGCGGGGAACAATGAGCAGTTCTTC. Amino acid sequence: CASSFLLAGNNEQFF.

V gene TRBV7-4 combines with J gene TRBJ2-1; a possible D gene is TRBD1 (5 bases). The end of the DNA is better explained by TRBJ2-7, so the J call may be wrong. Germline lookup yields CDR1 SGHVT and CDR2 SQSDAQ. The CDR3 is 16 amino acids. In DNA, the CDR3 is TGTGCCAGCAGCTCCTCGGACATATCCCCCCATTACGAGCAGTACTTC. As protein: CASSSSDISPHYEQYF.

This clonotype was detected only a few times. V usage is TRBV7-6 and J usage is TRBJ2-6; possible D gene TRBD1, 6 bases. Trimming took off 5 bases at V and 2 bases at J, with 13 bases between the two ends. The CDR3 is 16 residues long. CDR1 SGHVS and CDR2 FNYEAQ come from the germline V gene. The CDR3 spells CASSQGIGTGANVLTF. The CDR3 DNA reads TGTGCCAGCAGCCAGGGGATCGGGACTGGGGCCAACGTCCTGACTTTC. The full variable domain, in which reference TRBV7-6 and TRBJ2-6 provide the parts outside the CDR3, is GAGVSQSPRYKVTKRGQDVALRCDPISGHVSLYWYRQALGQGPEFLTYFNYEAQQDKSGLPNDRFSAERPEGSISTLTIQRTEQRDSAMYRCASSQGIGTGANVLTFGAGSRLTVL.

This clonotype was seen only once. The CDR3 carries no conserved terminal phenylalanine or tryptophan, so it likely arises from a read error. The limits of the CDR3 on the DNA are not certain, so only TCRdb's listed CDR3 is given. V usage is TRBV11-2 and J usage is TRBJ2-1; the D call in the table, TRBD1, was not verified against the DNA. The CDR3 contains 18 residues when both ends are counted. Germline V lookup: CDR1 SGHAT, CDR2 FQNNGV. The CDR3 loop is CASSLDTRGHFGGYTFGS.

This chain joins TRBV28 and TRBJ2-3; 10 bases agree with TRBD2. The J call may be in error: the DNA end matches TRBJ2-5 better. The length of the CDR3 is 16 residues. Germline V CDR1 and CDR2: MDHEN, SYDVKM. The DNA of the CDR3 is TGTGCCAGCAGCGATTCTAGCGGGAGATCGTCTGAGACCCAGTACTTC. It codes for CASSDSSGRSSETQYF.

The chain carries TRBV12-3 or TRBV12-4 and TRBJ2-1; D uncertain. This CDR3 contains 17 residues. Deletions cut 6 bases from V and 4 bases from J, with 22 bases between. The CDR3 coding sequence is TGTGCCAGCAGCTACGCAGGCAGCAGTTTGGAATACAATGAGCAGTTCTTC. Translated: CASSYAGSSLEYNEQFF.

Details on this clonotype: A single base separates this from a much larger clone, so it may be a read error. The chain has TRBV7-9 and TRBJ2-1; TRBD2 matches at 7 bases. With V trimmed by 5 bases and J by 10 bases, 11 bases remained unmatched. The CDR3 has 14 residues. CDR1 is SEHNR and CDR2 is FQNEAQ in the germline V gene (reference sequence). This chain's CDR3 is CASSIHRDYGEQFF. CDR3 DNA: TGTGCCAGCAGCATCCACCGGGACTACGGGGAGCAGTTCTTC. Together with reference TRBV7-9 and TRBJ2-1, the CDR3 gives the full variable domain: DTGVSQNPRHKITKRGQNVTFRCDPISEHNRLYWYRQTLGQGPEFLTYFQNEAQLEKSRLLSDRFSAERPKGSFSTLEIQRTEQGDSAMYLCASSIHRDYGEQFFGPGTRLTVL.

Ten or more counts support this clonotype. The chain uses TRBV7-9 and TRBJ1-3, with 7 positions matching TRBD1. Germline V gene sequence: CDR1 SEHNR, CDR2 FQNEAQ (reference sequence). This CDR3 is 16 amino acids long. The trim removed 5 bases at V and 2 bases at J, leaving 9 bases unmatched. For the CDR3, the DNA is TGTGCCAGCAGCAGGAACAGGGGAATAACTGGAAACACCATATATTTT. Translation gives CASSRNRGITGNTIYF. Based on the CDR3 plus reference TRBV7-9 and TRBJ1-3, the full variable domain is DTGVSQNPRHKITKRGQNVTFRCDPISEHNRLYWYRQTLGQGPEFLTYFQNEAQLEKSRLLSDRFSAERPKGSFSTLEIQRTEQGDSAMYLCASSRNRGITGNTIYFGEGSWLTVV.

This rearrangement joins TRBV7-2 to TRBJ2-1; weak D call: TRBD2 (6 bases). Germline V gene sequence: CDR1 SGHTA, CDR2 FQGNSA. The CDR3 runs 14 residues. Trimming removed 2 bases from V and 9 bases from J, with 14 bases in between. CDR3 protein: CASSLSRPAGEQFF. CDR3 DNA: TGTGCCAGCAGCTTATCACGACCAGCGGGTGAGCAGTTCTTC.

This clonotype is categorized as medium-sized. The V call is TRBV6-1, the J call TRBJ1-4; no firm D call. V lost 5 bases, J lost 3 bases, and 19 bases lay in between. The CDR3 runs to 17 residues. Germline-derived CDR1 and CDR2 are MNHNS and SASEGT. The CDR3: CASSKGRPWGPNEKLFF. The CDR3 DNA is TGTGCCAGCAGTAAAGGACGGCCGTGGGGTCCTAATGAAAAACTGTTTTTT.

This clonotype has more than one count but fewer than ten. An end of the junction does not agree with germline; a read error may underlie this. The rearrangement uses TRBV7-8 and TRBJ1-6, with TRBD1 identical over 8 bases. CDR1 and CDR2 (germline): SGHVS, FQNEAQ. The CDR3 has 15 residues. This CDR3 reads CASSLDRTGNSPLHF. DNA for the CDR3: TGTGCCAGCAGCTTAGATAGGACAGGGAATTCACCCCTCCACTTC.

The chain is built from TRBV14 and TRBJ2-4, with 9 bases matching TRBD1. J lost 7 bases, V lost 3 bases, and 4 bases had no gene match. Germline values: CDR1 SGHDN, CDR2 FVKESK. CDR3 size: 14 residues. The CDR3: CASSQTQGANIQYF. The CDR3 DNA reads TGTGCCAGCAGCCAGACACAGGGGGCGAACATTCAGTACTTC.

This chain connects TRBV7-2 to TRBJ2-1; perhaps TRBD1 as D (5 bases). Near its end, the DNA agrees better with TRBJ2-7, so the J call may be wrong. Per the germline V gene, CDR1 is SGHTA and CDR2 is FQGNSA. This CDR3 spans 14 amino acids. For the CDR3, the DNA is TGTGCCAGCAGTCCTGACTCCACAGGCTACGAGCAGTACTTC. Its translation: CASSPDSTGYEQYF.